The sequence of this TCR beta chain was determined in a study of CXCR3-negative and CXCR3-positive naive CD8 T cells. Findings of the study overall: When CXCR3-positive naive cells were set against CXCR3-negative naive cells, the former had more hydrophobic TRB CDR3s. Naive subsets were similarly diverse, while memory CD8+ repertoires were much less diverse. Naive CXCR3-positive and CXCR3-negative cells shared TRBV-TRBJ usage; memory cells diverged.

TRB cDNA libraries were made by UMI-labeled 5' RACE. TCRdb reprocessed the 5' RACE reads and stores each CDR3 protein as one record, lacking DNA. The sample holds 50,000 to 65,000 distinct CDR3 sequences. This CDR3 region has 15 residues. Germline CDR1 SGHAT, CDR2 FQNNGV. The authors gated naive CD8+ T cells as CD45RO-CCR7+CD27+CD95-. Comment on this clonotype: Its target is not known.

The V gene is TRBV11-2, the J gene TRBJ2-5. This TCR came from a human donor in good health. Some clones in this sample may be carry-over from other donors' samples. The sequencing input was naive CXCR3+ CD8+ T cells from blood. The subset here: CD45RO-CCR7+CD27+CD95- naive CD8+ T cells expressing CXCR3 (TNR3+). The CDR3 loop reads CASSKPTEELETQYF.